This TCR beta chain was identified during a study of T cell repertoires in cytomegalovirus infection. Study overall: CMV epitopes used comprised recently identified HLA-C-restricted ones and well-studied HLA-B-restricted ones.

CDR3 length: 17 residues. V shed 2 bases and J shed 1 base, with 16 bases lying between them. Germline loops: CDR1 SGDLS, CDR2 YYNGEE. One entry per CDR3 protein results from TCRdb running MiXCR on the reads. The table has 160,000 or so distinct CDR3 sequences, 20% to 25% seen once; the top ten hold roughly 25%. About this clonotype: Its antigen is as yet unknown.

The sequence came from a human donor in good health (CMV status not recorded). Some clones in this sample may be carry-over from other donors' samples. The chain has TRBV9 and TRBJ2-1; D is possibly TRBD1 (7 bases). The sample here was CD8+ T cells from cultured PBMCs, taken from culture after CMV antigen stimulation. This CDR3 reads CASSVPEAGGSYNEQFF. The CDR3 nucleotides read TGTGCCAGCAGCGTCCCCGAGGCAGGGGGGTCCTACAATGAGCAGTTCTTC.